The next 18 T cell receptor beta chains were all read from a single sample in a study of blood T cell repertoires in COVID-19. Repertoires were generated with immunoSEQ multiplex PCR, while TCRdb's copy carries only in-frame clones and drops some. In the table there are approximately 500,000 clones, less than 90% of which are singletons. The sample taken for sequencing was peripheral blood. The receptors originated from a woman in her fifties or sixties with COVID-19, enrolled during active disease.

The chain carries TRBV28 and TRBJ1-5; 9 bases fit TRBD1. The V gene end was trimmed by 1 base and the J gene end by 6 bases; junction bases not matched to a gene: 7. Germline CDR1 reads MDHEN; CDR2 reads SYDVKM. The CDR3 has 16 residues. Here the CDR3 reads CASSLFPGQGGQPQHF. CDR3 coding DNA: TGTGCCAGCAGTTTATTCCCGGGACAGGGAGGTCAGCCCCAGCATTTT.

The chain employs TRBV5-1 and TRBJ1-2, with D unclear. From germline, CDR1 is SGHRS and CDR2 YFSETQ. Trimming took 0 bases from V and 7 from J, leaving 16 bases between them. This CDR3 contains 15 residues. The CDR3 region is CASSLDPGDPVGYTF. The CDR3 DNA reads TGCGCCAGCAGCTTGGATCCTGGTGATCCAGTTGGCTACACCTTC.

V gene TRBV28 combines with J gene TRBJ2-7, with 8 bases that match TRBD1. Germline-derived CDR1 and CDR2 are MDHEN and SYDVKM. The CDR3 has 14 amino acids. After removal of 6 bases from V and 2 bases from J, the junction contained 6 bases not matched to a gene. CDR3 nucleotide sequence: TGTGCCAGCAGAGATCCAGGGGGCCCCTACGAGCAGTACTTC. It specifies CASRDPGGPYEQYF.

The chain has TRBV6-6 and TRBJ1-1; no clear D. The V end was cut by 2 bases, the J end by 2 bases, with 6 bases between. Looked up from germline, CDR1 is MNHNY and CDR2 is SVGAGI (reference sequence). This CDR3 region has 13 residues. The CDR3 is CASSYVSNTEAFF. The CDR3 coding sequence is TGTGCCAGCAGTTACGTATCTAACACTGAAGCTTTCTTT.

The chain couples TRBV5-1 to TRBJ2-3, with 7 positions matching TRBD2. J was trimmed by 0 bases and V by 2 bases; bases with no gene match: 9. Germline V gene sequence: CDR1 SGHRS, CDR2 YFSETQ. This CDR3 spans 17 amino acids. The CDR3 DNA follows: TGCGCCAGCAGCTTCCTTACCGGGACTACTAGCACAGATACGCAGTATTTT. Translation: CASSFLTGTTSTDTQYF.

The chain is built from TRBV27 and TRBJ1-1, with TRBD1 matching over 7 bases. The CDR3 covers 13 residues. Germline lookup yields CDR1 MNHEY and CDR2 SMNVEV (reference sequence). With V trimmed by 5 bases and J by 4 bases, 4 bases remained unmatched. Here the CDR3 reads CASSAHRGTEAFF. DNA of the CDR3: TGTGCCAGCAGTGCACACAGGGGCACTGAAGCTTTCTTT.

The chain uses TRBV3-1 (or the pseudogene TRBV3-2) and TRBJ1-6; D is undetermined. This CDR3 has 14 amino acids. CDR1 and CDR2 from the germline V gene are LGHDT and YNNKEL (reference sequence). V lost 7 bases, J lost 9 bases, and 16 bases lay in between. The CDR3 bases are TGTGCCAGCACCCGGGAAGGGCTTGCTTCACCCCTCCACTTT. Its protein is CASTREGLASPLHF.

The DNA of the CDR3 is TGCGCCAGCAGACCAGGGGCCTCGAACACTGAAGCTTTCTTT. Its protein is CASRPGASNTEAFF. The J gene is TRBJ1-1, the V gene TRBV10-2; possible D gene TRBD1, 6 bases. Germline CDR1 reads WSHSY; CDR2 reads SAAADI. V was clipped by 6 bases and J by 1 base, with 12 bases between them. This CDR3 comprises 14 residues.

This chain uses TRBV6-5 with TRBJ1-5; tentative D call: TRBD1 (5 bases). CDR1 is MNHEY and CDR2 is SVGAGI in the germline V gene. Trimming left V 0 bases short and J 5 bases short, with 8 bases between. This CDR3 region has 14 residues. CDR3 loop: CASSYSTGDQPQHF. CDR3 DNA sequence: TGTGCCAGCAGTTACTCGACGGGGGATCAGCCCCAGCATTTT.

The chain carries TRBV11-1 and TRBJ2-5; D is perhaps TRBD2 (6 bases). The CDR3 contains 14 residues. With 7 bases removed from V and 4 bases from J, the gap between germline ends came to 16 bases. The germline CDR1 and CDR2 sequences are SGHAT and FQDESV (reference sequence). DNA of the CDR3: TGTGCCAGCAACCATCTCGGGGGTTTAGAGACCCAGTACTTC. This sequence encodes CASNHLGGLETQYF.

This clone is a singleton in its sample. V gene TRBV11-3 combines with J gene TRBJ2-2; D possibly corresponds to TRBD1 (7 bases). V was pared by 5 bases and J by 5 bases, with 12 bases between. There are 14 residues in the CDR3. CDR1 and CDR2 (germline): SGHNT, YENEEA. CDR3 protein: CASSRPGGTGELFF. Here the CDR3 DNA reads TGTGCCAGCAGCCGTCCAGGGGGGACCGGGGAGCTGTTTTTT.

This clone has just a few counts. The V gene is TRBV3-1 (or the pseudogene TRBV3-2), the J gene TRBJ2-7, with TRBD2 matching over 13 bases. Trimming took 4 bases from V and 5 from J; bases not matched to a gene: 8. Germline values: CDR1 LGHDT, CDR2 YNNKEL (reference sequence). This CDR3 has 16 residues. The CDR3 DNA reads TGTGCCAGCAGCCCCACGACTAGCGGGGGGAGGAACGAGCAGTACTTC. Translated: CASSPTTSGGRNEQYF.

The CDR3 DNA reads TGTGCCAGCGGAGCAGACTATAATTCACCCCTCCACTTT. This sequence encodes CASGADYNSPLHF. This chain links TRBV9 with TRBJ1-6; unclear D gene. V gave up 7 bases and J gave up 3 bases, with 8 bases separating them. Germline CDR1 and CDR2: SGDLS and YYNGEE. This CDR3 has 13 amino acids.

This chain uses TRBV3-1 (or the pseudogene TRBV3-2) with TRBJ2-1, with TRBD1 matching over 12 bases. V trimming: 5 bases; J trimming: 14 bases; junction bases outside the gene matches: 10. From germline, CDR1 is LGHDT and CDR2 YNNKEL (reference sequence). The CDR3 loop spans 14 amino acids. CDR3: CASSATGTGGAKFF. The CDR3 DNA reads TGTGCCAGCAGCGCCACCGGGACAGGGGGCGCAAAGTTCTTC.

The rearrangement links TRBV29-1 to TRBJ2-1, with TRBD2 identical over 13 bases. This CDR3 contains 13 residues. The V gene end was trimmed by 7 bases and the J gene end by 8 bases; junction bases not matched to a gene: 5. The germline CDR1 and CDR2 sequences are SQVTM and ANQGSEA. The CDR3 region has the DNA TGCAGCGCCGGACTAGCGGGGGCTCATGAGCAGTTCTTC. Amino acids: CSAGLAGAHEQFF.

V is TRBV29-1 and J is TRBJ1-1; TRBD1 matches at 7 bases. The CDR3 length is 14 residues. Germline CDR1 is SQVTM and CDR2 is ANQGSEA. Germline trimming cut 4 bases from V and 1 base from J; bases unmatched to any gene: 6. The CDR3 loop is CSVGIQGPNTEAFF. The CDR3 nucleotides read TGCAGCGTTGGAATACAGGGGCCGAACACTGAAGCTTTCTTT.

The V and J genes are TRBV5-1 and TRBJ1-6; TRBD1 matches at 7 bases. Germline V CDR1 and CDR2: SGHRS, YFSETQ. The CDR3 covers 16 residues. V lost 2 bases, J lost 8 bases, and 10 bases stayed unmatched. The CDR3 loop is CASSFGTGVSDSPLHF. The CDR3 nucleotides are TGCGCCAGCAGCTTTGGAACAGGGGTCTCTGATTCACCCCTCCACTTT.

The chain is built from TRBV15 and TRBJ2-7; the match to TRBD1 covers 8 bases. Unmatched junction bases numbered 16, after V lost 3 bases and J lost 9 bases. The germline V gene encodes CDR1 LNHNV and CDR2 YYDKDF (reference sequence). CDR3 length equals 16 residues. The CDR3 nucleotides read TGTGCCACCAGCAGTCCCGGGAAGGGACAGGAGGCGCGGCAGTACTTC. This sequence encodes CATSSPGKGQEARQYF.